This T cell receptor (beta chain) was documented in a study of blood T cell repertoires in COVID-19. Clones were read by immunoSEQ multiplex PCR, and TCRdb kept only the in-frame ones, dropping some. The data show fewer than 250,000 clones, approximately 84% seen once. This CDR3 comprises 15 residues. Germline-derived CDR1 and CDR2 are LGHDT and YNNKEL (reference sequence). Trimming shortened V by 2 bases and J by 8 bases, and 16 bases separated the two germline ends. The source of this sequence is a woman in her twenties or thirties who had recovered from COVID-19. Sequencing was done on a sample of PBMCs or T cells enriched from blood (not recorded which). The chain employs TRBV3-1 (or the pseudogene TRBV3-2) and TRBJ2-4; a weak D match, TRBD1 (6 bases). The CDR3 protein is CASSQNQVPGDIQYF. Here the CDR3 DNA reads TGTGCCAGCAGCCAAAACCAGGTCCCAGGGGACATTCAGTACTTC.